This TCR beta chain comes out of a study of blood T cell repertoires in COVID-19 (dated by TCRdb to between 2020 and 2021). Looking at the study overall: The collaborator samples originated in the United States, Italy and Spain and spanned the acute and convalescent phases of COVID-19. The repertoires were released in a freely available public database intended as a resource for research on the immune response to SARS-CoV-2. The prospective study material was composed of cDNA or gDNA derived from T cells, B-cell-depleted T cells, or PBMCs. Deeply sampled blood TCRbeta repertoires from subjects exposed to, actively infected with, or recovered from COVID-19 were included in the dataset. The samples were drawn from the first 160 participants of the ongoing ImmuneRACE study and from over a thousand subjects provided by 6 global collaborators. HLA class I and class II types, where available, came from metadata supplied by the sample provider rather than from assay-based typing. The sample metadata nearly always contained a de-identified subject ID, COVID-19 status, age in years and sex. Overall study results and their limits: The quantity of clinical and demographic metadata differed by source and by participant and was supplied without curation.

CDR1 and CDR2 are drawn from the germline V gene (reference sequence): LNHDA, SQIVND. V is cut by 6 bases and J by 0 bases, and the space between the germline ends is 9 bases. The CDR3 runs 14 amino acids, cysteine and phenylalanine included. The entry retains the CDR3 DNA only, 42 bases that are in frame from base 1. Worth noting for this clone: Its antigen has not been determined. Base qualities are not provided; no much larger clone lies one nucleotide away.

Collaborating institutions collected whole blood in K2EDTA tubes following their own protocols. For TCRbeta analysis, collaborators shipped samples in one of three forms: frozen whole blood, isolated PBMCs, or DNA extracted from either of those sample types. The immunoSEQ Assay, a bias-controlled multiplex PCR, was used to amplify TCRbeta CDR3 regions from genomic DNA. The authors' analysis ran thus. The number of nucleated cells in each sample was estimated from the amplification of reference gene primers within the assay. Sequence reads were collapsed and filtered to measure the absolute abundance of every unique TCRbeta CDR3 rearrangement. For each sample, productive Simpson clonality was calculated as the square root of Simpson's diversity index over productive rearrangements. Sourced from immuneACCESS, this table was stored by TCRdb with only in-frame sequences that have V and J called. A share of the clones is absent; for the studies checked, an unresolved V gene accounts for under half, and the remainder has no known explanation. Clone size and the V and J calls come from that table; the DNA yielded D and trimming. In this sample the table shows approximately 76,000 clones, about nine tenths of which occur a single time. The top ten clonotypes cover about an eighth of the sample.

The chain couples TRBV19 to TRBJ2-1; the D gene cannot be named for sure. Sequenced material: peripheral blood. The clonotype originates from a woman aged 55-70 years with acute or convalescent COVID-19. The sequence in DNA is TGTGCCAGTAGCCTACAGAGCTCCTACAATGAGCAGTTCTTC. This sequence encodes CASSLQSSYNEQFF.